The TCR beta chain described here comes from a study of T cell responses to AZD1222 COVID-19 vaccine. Study results and limitations: Sampled repertoires all dated from after the peak T cell response.

Comments on this clone: No antigen is known for it.

The table came from immunoSEQ multiplex PCR; TCRdb's copy has only in-frame clones and leaves some out. The repertoire holds 85,000 to 130,000 clones, with approximately 90% as singletons. J gave up 6 bases and V 5 bases, and 9 bases lay outside the gene matches. CDR1 MNHEY and CDR2 SVGEGT come from the germline V gene. CDR3 size: 15 residues. The TCR was taken from an adult in good health. The gene calls are TRBV6-2 or TRBV6-3 and TRBJ2-3, with 9 nucleotides matching TRBD1. This specimen was peripheral blood, taken on day 0 of AZD1222 vaccination. The chain's CDR3 is CASSGTGPPDDTQYF. The CDR3 bases are TGTGCCAGCAGTGGGACAGGGCCCCCAGACGATACGCAGTATTTT.